A selection of T cell receptor beta chains follows, all from one sample in a study of cytomegalovirus exposure and HLA in healthy donors. The repertoire was sequenced with immunoSEQ multiplex PCR; TCRdb's copy has only in-frame clones and lacks some. This sample's table has some 72,000 clones. Sequencing used PBMCs. The receptors derive from a man aged 25 to 40 in good health and CMV-seronegative. CDR3s include the opening cysteine and the closing phenylalanine or tryptophan. The D gene is left open where the match is weak.

>TRBV12-5|TRBD2|TRBJ2-6
CASGLLDRLAPREDVLTF
TGTGCTAGTGGTTTGCTAGACCGTTTGGCACCTCGGGAGGACGTCCTGACTTTC
>TRBV11-3|.|TRBJ2-3
CASTPPGSDTQYF
TGTGCCAGCACCCCCCCTGGCTCAGATACGCAGTATTTT
>TRBV7-3|.|TRBJ2-5
CASSLLFRETQYF
TGTGCCAGCAGCTTATTATTTCGGGAGACCCAGTACTTC
>TRBV25-1|.|TRBJ1-6
CASTNTASYNSPLHF
TGTGCCAGCACTAACACAGCCTCCTATAATTCACCCCTCCACTTT
>TRBV5-1|.|TRBJ1-2
CASSLDSYSYTF
TGCGCCAGCAGCTTAGACAGCTATAGCTACACCTTC
>TRBV30|TRBD1|TRBJ2-7
CAWSGQGVVGQYF
TGTGCCTGGAGTGGACAGGGGGTGGTCGGGCAGTACTTC
>TRBV6-5|TRBD2|TRBJ2-3
CASSYWREPPDTQYF
TGTGCCAGCAGTTACTGGCGGGAGCCTCCGGATACGCAGTATTTT
>TRBV11-2|.|TRBJ2-3
CASSLVPRSDTQYF
TGTGCCAGCAGCTTAGTCCCTAGATCCGATACGCAGTATTTT
>TRBV4-1|.|TRBJ2-2
CASSTHRVNTGELFF
TGCGCCAGCAGCACCCACCGGGTCAACACCGGGGAGCTGTTTTTT
>TRBV9|TRBD1|TRBJ1-1
CASSVVGTANTEAFF
TGTGCCAGCAGCGTAGTAGGGACAGCGAACACTGAAGCTTTCTTT
>TRBV2|.|TRBJ1-4
CASCGWALNEKLFF
TGTGCCAGCTGTGGATGGGCCTTGAATGAAAAACTGTTTTTT
>TRBV29-1|TRBD1|TRBJ1-2
CSVNQGAGGYTF
TGCAGCGTGAACCAGGGGGCAGGTGGCTACACCTTC
>TRBV7-2|.|TRBJ2-2
CASSLRRVAGELFF
TGTGCCAGCAGCTTGCGTCGGGTGGCCGGGGAGCTGTTTTTT
>TRBV30|.|TRBJ1-2
CAWSAGVGYTF
TGTGCCTGGAGTGCGGGGGTTGGCTACACCTTC
>TRBV5-1|.|TRBJ1-3
CASSLVGRYSGNTIYF
TGCGCCAGCAGCTTGGTTGGGAGATACTCTGGAAACACCATATATTTT
>TRBV9|TRBD1|TRBJ2-7
CASSAQGAWVKEQYF
TGTGCCAGCAGCGCTCAGGGGGCCTGGGTTAAGGAGCAGTACTTC
>TRBV5-6|.|TRBJ2-1
CASSPPPGVYNEQFF
TGTGCCAGCAGCCCCCCCCCGGGAGTCTACAATGAGCAGTTCTTC
>TRBV4-2|TRBD1|TRBJ2-3
CASSRDRGEDTQYF
TGTGCCAGCAGCCGGGACAGGGGAGAAGATACGCAGTATTTT
>TRBV12-5|.|TRBJ2-7
CASTDGYEQYF
TGTGCTAGTACCGACGGGTACGAGCAGTACTTC
>TRBV7-9|.|TRBJ1-6
CASSLGKGNNNSPLHF
TGTGCCAGCAGCTTAGGAAAGGGGAATAATAATTCACCCCTCCACTTT
>TRBV5-4|.|TRBJ1-1
CASSPLTAGAEAFF
TGTGCCAGCAGCCCACTGACAGCAGGCGCTGAAGCTTTCTTT
>TRBV7-9|.|TRBJ1-1
CASSSRGGGAEAFF
TGTGCCAGCAGCTCTAGAGGTGGAGGGGCTGAAGCTTTCTTT
>TRBV9|TRBD2|TRBJ2-7
CASSVGRGSEQYF
TGTGCCAGCAGCGTGGGGCGGGGGTCCGAGCAGTACTTC
>TRBV9|TRBD1|TRBJ1-1
CASSVATGTGRNTEAFF
TGTGCCAGCAGCGTAGCTACGGGGACAGGGAGGAACACTGAAGCTTTCTTT
>TRBV29-1|TRBD1|TRBJ1-1
CSVARDRVTEAFF
TGCAGCGTTGCCAGGGACAGGGTTACTGAAGCTTTCTTT
>TRBV6-5|.|TRBJ2-1
CASSPLGSSYNEQFF
TGTGCCAGCAGCCCCCTGGGGAGCTCCTACAATGAGCAGTTCTTC
>TRBV6-5|TRBD1|TRBJ2-7
CASRNTDRGDEQYF
TGTGCCAGCAGAAACACGGACAGGGGGGACGAGCAGTACTTC
>TRBV9|TRBD1|TRBJ1-6
CASSVDSGGVSPLHF
TGTGCCAGCAGCGTAGATTCAGGGGGCGTTTCACCCCTCCACTTT
>TRBV9|TRBD1|TRBJ2-7
CASSFRTGSSYEQYF
TGTGCCAGCAGCTTCCGGACAGGGTCGTCCTACGAGCAGTACTTC
>TRBV7-8|TRBD1|TRBJ1-1
CASRWDRDSRTEAFF
TGTGCCAGCAGATGGGACAGGGATTCAAGGACTGAAGCTTTCTTT
>TRBV6-5|TRBD1|TRBJ2-7
CASTTTGGWPYEQYF
TGTGCCAGCACCACTACAGGGGGTTGGCCCTACGAGCAGTACTTC
>TRBV5-1|TRBD1|TRBJ2-2
CASSLVLTGGSTGELFF
TGCGCCAGCAGCTTGGTCTTGACAGGGGGATCCACCGGGGAGCTGTTTTTT
>TRBV5-1|.|TRBJ2-7
CASSFTGNLYEQYF
TGCGCCAGCAGCTTCACAGGGAACCTCTACGAGCAGTACTTC
>TRBV4-1|TRBD1|TRBJ2-1
CASSKDIRTGSFHNEQFF
TGCGCCAGCAGCAAAGATATCAGGACAGGGTCCTTCCACAATGAGCAGTTCTTC
>TRBV9|.|TRBJ2-7
CASSARTNLGEQYF
TGTGCCAGCAGCGCCCGTACCAACCTAGGCGAGCAGTACTTC
>TRBV4-2|TRBD1|TRBJ2-1
CASSQDPGGWLGEQFF
TGTGCCAGCAGCCAAGACCCAGGGGGCTGGCTTGGTGAGCAGTTCTTC
>TRBV7-9|TRBD2|TRBJ2-1
CASSLLAGNNEQFF
TGTGCCAGCAGCCTACTAGCGGGTAACAATGAGCAGTTCTTC
>TRBV7-6|TRBD1|TRBJ1-5
CASSPRDRGHQPQHF
TGTGCCAGCAGCCCCAGGGACAGGGGACATCAACCCCAGCATTTT
>TRBV27|TRBD2|TRBJ2-5
CASSLFRTSRETQYF
TGTGCCAGCAGTTTATTTAGGACTAGCCGGGAGACCCAGTACTTC
>TRBV11-2|TRBD2|TRBJ2-1
CASSPRLAGGLNEQFF
TGTGCCAGCAGCCCCCGACTAGCGGGGGGGCTAAATGAGCAGTTCTTC
>TRBV11-2|TRBD1|TRBJ1-6
CASSVDRGNSPLHF
TGTGCCAGCAGCGTGGACAGGGGTAATTCACCCCTCCACTTT
>TRBV5-1|TRBD1|TRBJ2-7
CASTVSRDRGYEQYF
TGCGCCAGCACCGTTTCCCGGGACAGGGGCTACGAGCAGTACTTC
>TRBV18|.|TRBJ1-1
CASSRRGGPNTEAFF
TGTGCCAGCTCGCGGCGGGGGGGACCGAACACTGAAGCTTTCTTT
>TRBV4-1|.|TRBJ2-1
CASSQGHVTYNEQFF
TGCGCCAGCAGCCAAGGACACGTCACCTACAATGAGCAGTTCTTC
>TRBV18|.|TRBJ2-2
CASSPISATGELFF
TGTGCCAGCTCACCAATTAGCGCCACCGGGGAGCTGTTTTTT
>TRBV9|TRBD1|TRBJ1-5
CASSGQEGQPQHF
TGTGCCAGCTCAGGACAGGAGGGTCAGCCCCAGCATTTT
>TRBV29-1|TRBD1|TRBJ2-5
CSVFDRGMKETQYF
TGCAGCGTTTTTGACAGGGGGATGAAGGAGACCCAGTACTTC
>TRBV13|.|TRBJ2-3
CASSSSGGADTQYF
TGTGCCAGCAGCAGCAGTGGCGGGGCAGATACGCAGTATTTT
>TRBV11-1|.|TRBJ2-7
CASSLYQGYEQYF
TGTGCCAGCAGCCTCTACCAGGGTTACGAGCAGTACTTC
>TRBV20-1|.|TRBJ1-1
CSAYGDTEAFF
TGCAGTGCTTACGGGGACACTGAAGCTTTCTTT